Listed here are 18 T cell receptor beta chains from one sample, sequenced in a study of graft-versus-host responses after intestinal transplantation. Some clones are missing from TCRdb's copy, which holds only in-frame ones; the method was immunoSEQ multiplex PCR. The sample yields tens of thousands of clones, 95% seen once. Their cognate antigens are unknown. The sequenced sample was unstimulated CD8+ T cells sorted from spleen or lymph node cells, obtained before transplant. The receptors originated from a human donor who was the organ donor for an intestinal transplant.

Details on this clone: Other DNA sequences from this sample encode an identical CDR3 as well. The chain uses TRBV28 and TRBJ2-5, with 10 bases matching TRBD1. The CDR3 sequence is 14 residues long. J was trimmed by 7 bases and V by 10 bases; bases with no gene match: 12. Looked up from germline, CDR1 is MDHEN and CDR2 is SYDVKM. In DNA, the CDR3 is TGTGCCATTGGGGGGCGGGGGACAGGGGCGACCCAGTACTTC. Protein product: CAIGGRGTGATQYF.

The chain couples TRBV19 to TRBJ1-1; D possibly corresponds to TRBD1 (5 bases). The V gene's germline CDR1 is LNHDA and CDR2 SQIVND (reference sequence). CDR3 size: 15 residues. V gave up 5 bases and J gave up 0 bases, with 13 bases separating them. The CDR3, as DNA: TGTGCCAGTAGTGGGGGACCGCACATGAACACTGAAGCTTTCTTT. It encodes CASSGGPHMNTEAFF.

The chain uses TRBV10-3 and TRBJ2-5, with no clear D. TRBJ2-7 explains the end of the DNA better; the J call may be wrong. Germline CDR1 ENHRY, CDR2 SYGVKD. The CDR3 length is 13 residues. The DNA of the CDR3 is TGTGCCCACTCCTTCGGTCAGCGCTACGAGCAGTACTTC. It encodes CAHSFGQRYEQYF.

The chain is built from TRBV27 and TRBJ2-5, with 8 bases fitting TRBD2. Germline V gene lookup returns CDR1 MNHEY and CDR2 SMNVEV (reference sequence). V gave up 3 bases and J gave up 1 base; unmatched junction bases: 10. CDR3 size: 17 residues. The CDR3 nucleotides read TGTGCCAGCAGTTTCAGCGGGGGCGGCGACATCCAAGAGACCCAGTACTTC. Protein: CASSFSGGGDIQETQYF.

V is TRBV27 and J is TRBJ2-7; 7 nucleotides line up with TRBD1. Germline values: CDR1 MNHEY, CDR2 SMNVEV (reference sequence). V was clipped by 7 bases and J by 6 bases; unmatched bases: 15. This CDR3 comprises 15 residues. CDR3 sequence reads: CASKQGLHFPFEQYF. CDR3 in DNA: TGTGCCAGCAAACAGGGGCTCCATTTCCCTTTCGAGCAGTACTTC.

The V call is TRBV4-3, the J call TRBJ1-4, with unresolved D. Germline V gene sequence: CDR1 LGHNA, CDR2 YSLEER. This CDR3 spans 11 amino acids. V was cut by 6 bases and J by 8 bases, with 7 bases left in between. CDR3 residues: CASRGGEKLFF. The CDR3 bases are TGCGCCAGCAGGGGTGGGGAAAAACTGTTTTTT.

The chain is built from TRBV27 and TRBJ2-7; 9 bases match TRBD1. The germline V gene encodes CDR1 MNHEY and CDR2 SMNVEV (reference sequence). V lost 4 bases and J lost 7; bases outside the gene matches: 11. There are 15 residues in the CDR3. In DNA, the CDR3 is TGTGCCAGCAGTTACGCCGGGACAGGGATCTATGAGCAGTACTTC. Translating gives CASSYAGTGIYEQYF.

This clone was observed once. V is TRBV9 and J is TRBJ1-3; D is undetermined. Germline V lookup: CDR1 SGDLS, CDR2 YYNGEE. The CDR3 runs 13 residues. The germline V and J ends were trimmed by 1 base and 4 bases, with 6 bases remaining between them. The CDR3 sequence is CASSVTPGNTIYF. The CDR3 region has the DNA TGTGCCAGCAGCGTAACACCAGGAAACACCATATATTTT.

J is TRBJ2-5 and V is TRBV28; a possible D gene is TRBD1 (10 bases). Germline V gives CDR1 MDHEN, CDR2 SYDVKM. This CDR3 region has 17 residues. Between the trimmed V and J ends, which lost 6 bases and 7 bases, there was a span of 27 bases. The chain's CDR3 is CASSPAGGDRGVSTQYF. In nucleotides, the CDR3 is TGTGCCAGCAGCCCGGCGGGGGGGGACAGGGGAGTGTCGACCCAGTACTTC.

The chain recombines TRBV30 with TRBJ1-5; D not resolved. Trimming shortened V by 0 bases and J by 2 bases, and 8 bases separated the two germline ends. The CDR3 is made up of 14 amino acids. Germline assignment: CDR1 GTSNPN and CDR2 SVGIG (reference sequence). CDR3 region: CAWSVSQGNQPQHF. The CDR3 nucleotides are TGTGCCTGGAGTGTAAGTCAGGGCAATCAGCCCCAGCATTTT.

This chain links TRBV27 with TRBJ2-7; D may correspond to TRBD1 or TRBD2 (6 bases each). The CDR3 covers 15 residues. Germline V gene data show CDR1 as MNHEY and CDR2 as SMNVEV (reference sequence). Trimming cost V 6 bases and J 2 bases, with 17 bases left between them. CDR3 DNA: TGTGCCAGCAGAACCTTCGGGGGACAAACCTACGAGCAGTACTTC. This encodes CASRTFGGQTYEQYF.

The rearrangement links TRBV7-9 to TRBJ2-3; 9 nucleotides match TRBD2. Trimming cost V 8 bases and J 1 base; bases outside gene matches: 7. Germline values: CDR1 SEHNR, CDR2 FQNEAQ (reference sequence). The CDR3 loop spans 15 amino acids. The DNA of the CDR3 is TGTGCCAGCGCCCCAGAGCGGGGGGGCACAGATACGCAGTATTTT. Its translation is CASAPERGGTDTQYF.

J is TRBJ2-5 and V is TRBV15; 14 bases match TRBD2. CDR3 size: 18 residues. Germline CDR1 reads LNHNV; CDR2 reads YYDKDF (reference sequence). V shed 5 bases and J 2 bases; nucleotides not matched to a gene: 10. For the CDR3, the DNA is TGTGCCACCAGCGCCGGGACTAGCGGGGGCCTAAGTCAAGAGACCCAGTACTTC. It specifies CATSAGTSGGLSQETQYF.

This clone was detected once. The chain combines TRBV7-9 with TRBJ1-1; D ambiguous. V shed 5 bases and J shed 5 bases, with 21 bases lying between them. Looked up from germline, CDR1 is SEHNR and CDR2 is FQNEAQ (reference sequence). This CDR3 is built from 16 residues. CDR3 sequence: CASSPSRRAAGTEAFF. The CDR3 nucleotides are TGTGCCAGCAGCCCCAGTAGGCGAGCGGCTGGGACTGAAGCTTTCTTT.

The rearrangement joins TRBV28 to TRBJ1-1, with D perhaps matching TRBD1 (5 bases). Germline CDR1 MDHEN, CDR2 SYDVKM. Deletions cut 2 bases from V and 1 base from J, with 17 bases between. The CDR3 spans 17 residues. This CDR3 reads CASSLAQGFLANTEAFF. For the CDR3, the DNA is TGTGCCAGCAGTTTAGCGCAGGGCTTTTTAGCGAACACTGAAGCTTTCTTT.

CDR3 residues: CASSRGAGTDTQYF. The CDR3 nucleotides are TGTGCCAGCAGTCGCGGTGCCGGCACAGATACGCAGTATTTT. The chain employs TRBV27 and TRBJ2-3; D unresolved. Trimming took 5 bases from V and 1 from J, leaving 10 bases between them. This CDR3 contains 14 residues. Germline loops: CDR1 MNHEY, CDR2 SMNVEV (reference sequence).

The chain is built from TRBV11-2 and TRBJ1-1; 7 nucleotides match TRBD1. The trim removed 3 bases at V and 2 bases at J, leaving 6 bases unmatched. The CDR3 runs 15 residues. Germline CDR1 and CDR2: SGHAT and FQNNGV. The CDR3 loop reads CASSFAQGSNTEAFF. The CDR3, as DNA: TGTGCCAGCAGCTTCGCACAGGGGTCCAACACTGAAGCTTTCTTT.

This clone appeared once. The chain recombines TRBV5-1 with TRBJ2-1; a possible D gene is TRBD1 (5 bases). Trimming took 0 bases from V and 7 from J, leaving 17 bases between them. The CDR3 is 16 residues long. The V gene's germline CDR1 is SGHRS and CDR2 YFSETQ. The CDR3 sequence: CASSLARQPPLNEQFF. CDR3 DNA sequence: TGCGCCAGCAGCTTGGCTCGACAGCCTCCGTTAAATGAGCAGTTCTTC.